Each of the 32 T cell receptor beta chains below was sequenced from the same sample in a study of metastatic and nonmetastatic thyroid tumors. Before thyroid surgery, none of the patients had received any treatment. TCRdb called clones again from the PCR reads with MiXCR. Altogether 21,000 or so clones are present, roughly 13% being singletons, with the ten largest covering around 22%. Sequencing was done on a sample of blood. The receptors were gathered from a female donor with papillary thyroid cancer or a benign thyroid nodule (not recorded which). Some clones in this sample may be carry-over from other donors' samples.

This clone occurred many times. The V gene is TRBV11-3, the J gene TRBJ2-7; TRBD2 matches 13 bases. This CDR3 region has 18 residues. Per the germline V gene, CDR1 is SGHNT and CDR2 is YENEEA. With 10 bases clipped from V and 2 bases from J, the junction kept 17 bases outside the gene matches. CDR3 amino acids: CAIDTGTSGKFNPYEQYF. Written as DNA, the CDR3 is TGTGCCATCGACACCGGGACTAGCGGGAAGTTTAACCCCTACGAGCAGTACTTC.

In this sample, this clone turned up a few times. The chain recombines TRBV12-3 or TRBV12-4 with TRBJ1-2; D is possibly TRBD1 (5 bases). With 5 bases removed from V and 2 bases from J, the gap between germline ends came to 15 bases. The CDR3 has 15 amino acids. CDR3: CASSGPGGRNYGYTF. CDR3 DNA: TGTGCCAGCAGTGGCCCGGGGGGAAGGAACTATGGCTACACCTTC.

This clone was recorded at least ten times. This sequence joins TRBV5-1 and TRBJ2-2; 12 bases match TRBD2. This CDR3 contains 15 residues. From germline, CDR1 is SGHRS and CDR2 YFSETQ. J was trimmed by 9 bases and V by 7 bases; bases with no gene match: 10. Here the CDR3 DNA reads TGCGCCAGCGTCTCCGGGACTAGCGGGCCCCGGGAGCTGTTTTTT. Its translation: CASVSGTSGPRELFF.

The CDR3 bases are TGTGCCAGCATTCCCCCCTCGGGGGGCGAAGGCACTGAAGCTTTCTTT. It is translated as CASIPPSGGEGTEAFF. V is TRBV6-4 and J is TRBJ1-1; D possibly corresponds to TRBD1 (6 bases). V lost 7 bases, J lost 4 bases, and 22 bases lay in between. The germline gives CDR1 MRHNA, CDR2 SNTAGT. The CDR3 has 16 residues.

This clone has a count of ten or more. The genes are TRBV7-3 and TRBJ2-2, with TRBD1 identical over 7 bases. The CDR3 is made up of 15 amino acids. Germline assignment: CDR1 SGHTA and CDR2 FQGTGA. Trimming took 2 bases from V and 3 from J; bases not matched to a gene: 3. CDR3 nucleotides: TGTGCCAGCAGCTTAGGGGACAGAGACACCGGGGAGCTGTTTTTT. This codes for CASSLGDRDTGELFF.

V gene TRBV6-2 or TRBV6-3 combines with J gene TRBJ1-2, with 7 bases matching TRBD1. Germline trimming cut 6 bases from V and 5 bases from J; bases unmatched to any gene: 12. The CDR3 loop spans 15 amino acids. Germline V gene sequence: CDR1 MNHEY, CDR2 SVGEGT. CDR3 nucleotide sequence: TGTGCCAGCAGCGCCCATTACAGGGGAATATATGGCTACACCTTC. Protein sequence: CASSAHYRGIYGYTF.

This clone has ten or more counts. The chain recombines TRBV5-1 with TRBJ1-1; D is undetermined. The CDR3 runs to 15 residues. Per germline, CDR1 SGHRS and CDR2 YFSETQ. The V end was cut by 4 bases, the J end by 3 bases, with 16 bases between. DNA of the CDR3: TGCGCCAGCAGCGAACGCAGGCTCCTCGACACTGAAGCTTTCTTT. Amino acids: CASSERRLLDTEAFF.

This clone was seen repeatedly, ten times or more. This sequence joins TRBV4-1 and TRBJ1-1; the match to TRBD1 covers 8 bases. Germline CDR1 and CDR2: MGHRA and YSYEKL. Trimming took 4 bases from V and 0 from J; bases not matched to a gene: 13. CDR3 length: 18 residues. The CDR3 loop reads CASSPLPGQENMNTEAFF. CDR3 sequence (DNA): TGCGCCAGCAGCCCACTCCCGGGACAGGAAAATATGAACACTGAAGCTTTCTTT.

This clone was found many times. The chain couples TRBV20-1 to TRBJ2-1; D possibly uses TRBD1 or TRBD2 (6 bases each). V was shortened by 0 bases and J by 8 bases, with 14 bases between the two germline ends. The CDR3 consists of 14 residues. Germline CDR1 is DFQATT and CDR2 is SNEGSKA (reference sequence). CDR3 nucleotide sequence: TGCAGTGCTAGAGAAATCGGGGGCTCTGATGAGCAGTTCTTC. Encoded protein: CSAREIGGSDEQFF.

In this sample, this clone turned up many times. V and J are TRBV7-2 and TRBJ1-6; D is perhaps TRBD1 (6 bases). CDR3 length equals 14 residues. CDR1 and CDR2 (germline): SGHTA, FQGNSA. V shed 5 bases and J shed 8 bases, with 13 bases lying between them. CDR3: CASSLGTNYSPLHF. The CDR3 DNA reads TGTGCCAGCAGCCTCGGGACAAATTATTCACCCCTCCACTTT.

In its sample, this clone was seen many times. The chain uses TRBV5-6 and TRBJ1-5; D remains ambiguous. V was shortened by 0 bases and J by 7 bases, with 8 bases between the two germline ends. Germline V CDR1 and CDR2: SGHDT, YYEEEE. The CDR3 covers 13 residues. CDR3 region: CASSLAAGQPQHF. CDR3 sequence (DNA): TGTGCCAGCAGCTTGGCAGCGGGACAGCCCCAGCATTTT.

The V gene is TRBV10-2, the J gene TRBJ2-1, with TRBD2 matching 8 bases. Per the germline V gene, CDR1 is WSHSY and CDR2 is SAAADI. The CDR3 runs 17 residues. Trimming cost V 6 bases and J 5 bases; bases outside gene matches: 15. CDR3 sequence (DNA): TGCGCCAGCAGGCCACCGGGGGGGCAGCCGGTGAACAATGAGCAGTTCTTC. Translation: CASRPPGGQPVNNEQFF.

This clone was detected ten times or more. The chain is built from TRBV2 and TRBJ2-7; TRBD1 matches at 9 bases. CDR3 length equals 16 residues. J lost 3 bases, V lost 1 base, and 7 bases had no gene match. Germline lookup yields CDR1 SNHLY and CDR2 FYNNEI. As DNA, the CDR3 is TGTGCCAGCAGTGAAGTCGCGGGACAGGGTCTCTACGAGCAGTACTTC. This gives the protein CASSEVAGQGLYEQYF.

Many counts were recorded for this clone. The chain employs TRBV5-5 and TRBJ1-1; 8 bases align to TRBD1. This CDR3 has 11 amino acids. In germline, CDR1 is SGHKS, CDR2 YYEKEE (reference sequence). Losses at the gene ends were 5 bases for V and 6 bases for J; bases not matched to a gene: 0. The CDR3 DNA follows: TGTGCCAGCAGGGACAGGGCTGAAGCTTTCTTT. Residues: CASRDRAEAFF.

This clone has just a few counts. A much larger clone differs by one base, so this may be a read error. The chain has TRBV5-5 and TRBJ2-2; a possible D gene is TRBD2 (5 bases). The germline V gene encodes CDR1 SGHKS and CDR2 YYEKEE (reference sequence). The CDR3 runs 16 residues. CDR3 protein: CASSLDRSRNTGELVF. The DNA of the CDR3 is TGTGCCAGCAGCTTGGATCGGAGTCGGAACACCGGGGAGCTGGTTTTT.

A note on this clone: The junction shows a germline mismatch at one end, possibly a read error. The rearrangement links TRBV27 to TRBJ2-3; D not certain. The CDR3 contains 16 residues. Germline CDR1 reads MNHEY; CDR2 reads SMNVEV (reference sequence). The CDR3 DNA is TGTGCCAGCAGTTTATTGTCCCCGTGGAACACAGACACGCAGTATTTT. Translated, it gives CASSLLSPWNTDTQYF.

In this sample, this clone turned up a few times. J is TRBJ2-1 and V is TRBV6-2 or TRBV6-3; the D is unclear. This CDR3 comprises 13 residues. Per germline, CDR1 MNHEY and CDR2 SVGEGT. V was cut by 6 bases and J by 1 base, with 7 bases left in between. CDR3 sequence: CASRASSYNEQFF. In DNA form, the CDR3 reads TGTGCCAGCAGGGCTAGTTCCTACAATGAGCAGTTCTTC.

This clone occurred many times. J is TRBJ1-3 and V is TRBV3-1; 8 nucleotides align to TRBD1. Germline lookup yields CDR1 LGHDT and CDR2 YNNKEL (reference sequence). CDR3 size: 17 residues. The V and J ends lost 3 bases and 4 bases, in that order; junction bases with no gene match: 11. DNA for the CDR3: TGTGCCAGCAGCCAGACCCCAGGGGGCGCAGGAGGAAACACCATATATTTT. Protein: CASSQTPGGAGGNTIYF.

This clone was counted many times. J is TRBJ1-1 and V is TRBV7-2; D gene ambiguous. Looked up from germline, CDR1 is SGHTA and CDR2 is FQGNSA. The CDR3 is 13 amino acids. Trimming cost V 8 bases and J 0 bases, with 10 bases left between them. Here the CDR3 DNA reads TGTGCCAGCCTAAACCGAGTGAACACTGAAGCTTTCTTT. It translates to CASLNRVNTEAFF.

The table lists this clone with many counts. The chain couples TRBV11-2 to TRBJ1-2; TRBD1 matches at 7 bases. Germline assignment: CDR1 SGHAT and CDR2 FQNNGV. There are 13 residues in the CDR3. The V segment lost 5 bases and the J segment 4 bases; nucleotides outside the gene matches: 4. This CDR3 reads CASSTTGAYGYTF. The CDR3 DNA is TGTGCCAGCAGCACAACAGGGGCCTATGGCTACACCTTC. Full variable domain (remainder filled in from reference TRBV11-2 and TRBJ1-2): EAGVAQSPRYKIIEKRQSVAFWCNPISGHATLYWYQQILGQGPKLLIQFQNNGVVDDSQLPKDRFSAERLKGVDSTLKIQPAKLEDSAVYLCASSTTGAYGYTFGSGTRLTVV.

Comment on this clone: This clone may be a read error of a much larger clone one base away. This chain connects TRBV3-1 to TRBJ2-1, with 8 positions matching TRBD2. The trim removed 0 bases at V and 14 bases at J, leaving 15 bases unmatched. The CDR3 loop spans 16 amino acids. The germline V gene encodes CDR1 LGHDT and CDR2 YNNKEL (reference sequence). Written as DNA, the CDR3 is TGTGCCAGCAGCCAAGAATGGAAAGCGGGAGCCTCTGGGAAGTTCTTC. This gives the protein CASSQEWKAGASGKFF.

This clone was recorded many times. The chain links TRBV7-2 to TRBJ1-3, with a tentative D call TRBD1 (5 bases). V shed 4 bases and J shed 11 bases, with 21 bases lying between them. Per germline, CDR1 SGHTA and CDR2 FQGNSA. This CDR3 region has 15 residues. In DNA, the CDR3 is TGTGCCAGCAGCTCCCCCGGTGGGGCCGGAACGGCCATATATTTT. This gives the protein CASSSPGGAGTAIYF.

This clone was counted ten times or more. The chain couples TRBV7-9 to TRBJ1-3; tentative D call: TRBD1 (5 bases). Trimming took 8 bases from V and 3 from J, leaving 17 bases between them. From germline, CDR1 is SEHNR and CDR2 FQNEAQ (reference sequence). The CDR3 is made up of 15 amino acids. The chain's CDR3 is CASLTGGVNGNTIYF. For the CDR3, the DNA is TGTGCCAGCCTCACGGGAGGGGTCAATGGAAACACCATATATTTT.

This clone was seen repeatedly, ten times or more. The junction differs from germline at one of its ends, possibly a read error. CDR3: CASSEDMVVKTEAFF. In DNA, the CDR3 is TGTGCCAGCAGTGAGGACATGGTGGTGAAAACTGAAGCTTTCTTT. The chain recombines TRBV2 with TRBJ1-1; TRBD1 might be the D (5 bases). The germline CDR1 and CDR2 sequences are SNHLY and FYNNEI. This CDR3 spans 15 amino acids.

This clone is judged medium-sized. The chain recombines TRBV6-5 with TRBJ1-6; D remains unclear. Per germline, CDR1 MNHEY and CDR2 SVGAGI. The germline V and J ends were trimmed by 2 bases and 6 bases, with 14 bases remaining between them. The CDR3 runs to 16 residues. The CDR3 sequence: CASSYASQGSNSPLHF. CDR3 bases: TGTGCCAGCAGTTACGCCTCTCAAGGGAGTAATTCACCCCTCCACTTT.

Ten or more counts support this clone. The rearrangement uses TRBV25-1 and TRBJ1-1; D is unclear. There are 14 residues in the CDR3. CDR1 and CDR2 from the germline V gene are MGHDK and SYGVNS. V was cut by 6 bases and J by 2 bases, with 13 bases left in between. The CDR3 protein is CASRPPGTNTEAFF. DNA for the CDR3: TGTGCCAGCAGACCACCGGGAACTAACACTGAAGCTTTCTTT.

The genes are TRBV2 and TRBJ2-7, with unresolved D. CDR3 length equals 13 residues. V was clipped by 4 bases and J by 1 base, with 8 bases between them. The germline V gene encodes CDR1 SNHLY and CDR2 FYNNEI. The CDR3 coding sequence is TGTGCCAGCAGTGTTTACAGATCCTACGAGCAGTACTTC. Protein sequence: CASSVYRSYEQYF.

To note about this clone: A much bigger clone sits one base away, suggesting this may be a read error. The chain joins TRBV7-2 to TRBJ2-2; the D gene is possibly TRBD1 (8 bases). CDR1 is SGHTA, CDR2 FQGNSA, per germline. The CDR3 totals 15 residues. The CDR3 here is CASSCTGGRAGELFF. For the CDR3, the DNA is TGTGCCAGCAGCTGTACAGGGGGGAGGGCCGGGGAGCTGTTTTTC.

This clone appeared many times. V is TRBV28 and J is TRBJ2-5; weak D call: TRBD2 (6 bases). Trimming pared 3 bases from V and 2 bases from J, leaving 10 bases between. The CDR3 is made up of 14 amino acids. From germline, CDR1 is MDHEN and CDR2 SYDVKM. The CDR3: CASSFLGLQETQYF. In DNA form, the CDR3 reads TGTGCCAGCAGTTTCTTGGGACTTCAAGAGACCCAGTACTTC.

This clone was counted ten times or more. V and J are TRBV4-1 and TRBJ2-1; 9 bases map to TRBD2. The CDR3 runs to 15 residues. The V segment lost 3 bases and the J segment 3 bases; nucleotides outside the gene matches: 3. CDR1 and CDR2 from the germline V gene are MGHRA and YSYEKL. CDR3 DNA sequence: TGCGCCAGCAGCCACCCGACTAGCGGCTACAATGAGCAGTTCTTC. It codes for CASSHPTSGYNEQFF.

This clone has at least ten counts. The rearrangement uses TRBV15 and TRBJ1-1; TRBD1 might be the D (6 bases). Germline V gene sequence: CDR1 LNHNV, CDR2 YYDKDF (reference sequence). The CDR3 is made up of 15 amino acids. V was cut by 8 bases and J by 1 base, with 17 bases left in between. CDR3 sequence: CATSRGGKANTEAFF. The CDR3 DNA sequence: TGTGCCACCTCTCGCGGGGGCAAGGCGAACACTGAAGCTTTCTTT. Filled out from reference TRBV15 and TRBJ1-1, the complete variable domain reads DAMVIQNPRYQVTQFGKPVTLSCSQTLNHNVMYWYQQKSSQAPKLLFHYYDKDFNNEADTPDNFQSRRPNTSFCFLDIRSPGLGDTAMYLCATSRGGKANTEAFFGQGTRLTVV.

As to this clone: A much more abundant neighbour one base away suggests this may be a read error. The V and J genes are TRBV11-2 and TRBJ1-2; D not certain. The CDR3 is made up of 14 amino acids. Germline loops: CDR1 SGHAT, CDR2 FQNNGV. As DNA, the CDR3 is TGTGTCAGCAGCTTCTCAAAGGGATGTAAGGGCTACACCTTC. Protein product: CVSSFSKGCKGYTF.